This T cell receptor beta chain derives from a study of T-cell reconstitution after alpha-beta-depleted transplantation in children. Overall study findings and caveats: Reportedly, only several hundred clones from non-depleted graft cells drove alpha-beta T-cell counts at about two months. Once a year had passed after transplant, T-cell counts and diversity came mostly from newly produced T cells. There were some patients whose high TCRbeta diversity at day 60 came from surviving recipient T cells and thymic progenitors.

It was with unique molecular identifiers that the TCRbeta library was prepared. TCRdb processed the PCR reads anew with MiXCR; each CDR3 protein has one entry. The sample yields roughly 240,000 distinct CDR3 sequences, 6.5% to 10% seen once. The CDR3 loop spans 14 amino acids. Looked up from germline, CDR1 is SQVTM and CDR2 is ANQGSEA. V lost 7 bases and J lost 5, with 21 bases in between. This clonotype was recorded many times. Its antigen is unknown. The TCR comes from a male patient under 18 who had a stem cell transplant for acute lymphoblastic leukemia, so the T cells may come from the graft donor. This rearrangement joins TRBV29-1 to TRBJ2-7; TRBD2 might be the D (8 bases). The sequenced sample was PBMCs, mostly from graft donor cells, obtained 180 days after TCRalphabeta/CD19-depleted stem cell transplant. DNA for the CDR3: TGCAGCGCCTTCGGGAGGGGGCATAGTGACGAGCAGTACTTC. Its translation: CSAFGRGHSDEQYF.